This T cell receptor beta chain was documented in a study of PD-L1 blockade in urothelial cancer. About the study: At 3 weeks after treatment start (second dose) and again at 6 weeks, blood was analyzed. Study-wide results and limits: Survival was better when pretreatment blood TCR clonality fell below the median.

This CDR3 is 14 amino acids long. Trimming shortened V by 0 bases and J by 8 bases, and 11 bases separated the two germline ends. Per the germline V gene, CDR1 is SGHVS and CDR2 is FQNEAQ. The data were produced by immunoSEQ multiplex PCR, yet TCRdb's version contains in-frame clones alone and is incomplete. Of some 22,000 clones in the sample, about 90% are singletons; the top ten hold around 11%. As regards this clone: The antigen remains unidentified.

Time point in this sample: peripheral blood 6 weeks after treatment start. Sample contribution per patient ranged from 1 to 8, covering pretreatment and on-treatment. Source: PBMCs, taken around atezolizumab (anti-PD-L1) treatment. The sequence derives from a woman aged 60 to 75 with urothelial cancer. The chain combines TRBV7-8 with TRBJ2-4; a weak D match, TRBD2 (6 bases). The CDR3 nucleotides read TGTGCCAGCAGCTTAGCGCGGAGGGGAGACATTCAGTACTTC. Translating gives CASSLARRGDIQYF.